This T cell receptor beta chain was retrieved from a study of blood T cell repertoires in COVID-19. This clone was counted a few times. Cohort 3 recovery required two negative PCRs, clearance, or symptom resolution. Using immunoSEQ multiplex PCR, the repertoire was profiled, and TCRdb retains in-frame clones only, with some absent. The data contain over 350,000 clones, 87% of them singletons. This sequence originates from a woman between 50 and 59 years old who had recovered from COVID-19. The source material was PBMCs or T cells enriched from blood (not recorded which).

DNA for the CDR3: TGCAGCGTTGAAGATGGACAGGGGGTCTGGAGCTACACCTTC. As protein: CSVEDGQGVWSYTF. V usage is TRBV29-1 and J usage is TRBJ1-2, with 10 nucleotides matching TRBD1. Trimming took 0 bases from V and 9 from J; bases not matched to a gene: 7. CDR3 length: 14 amino acids. Germline lookup yields CDR1 SQVTM and CDR2 ANQGSEA.